Listed below are T cell receptor beta chains from one sample, sequenced in a study of shared clonotypes between healthy human individuals. Here immunoSEQ multiplex PCR was the method, and the copy in TCRdb shows in-frame clones only, minus some. Counted here are about half a million clones, approximately 82% occurring once; the ten biggest clones make up about 11%. Input material: PBMCs. The source of these receptors is a woman in her forties in good health. Some clones in this sample may be carry-over from other donors' samples. Each CDR3 is given with its conserved first and last residue. A D gene is named only where the DNA matches it firmly. Clone size is shown for a subset of rows, as once, few, many or a class of expanded clone.

v_call	d_call	clone_size	cdr3_length	j_call	cdr3_nt	cdr3_aa
TRBV7-8	TRBD2	-	16	TRBJ2-3	TGTGCCAGCAGCTTAGCCGGGGCGGGGGGGGCAGATACGCAGTATTTT	CASSLAGAGGADTQYF
TRBV15	-	few	14	TRBJ2-5	TGTGCCACCAGCAGAGGCAGACCACAAGAGACCCAGTACTTC	CATSRGRPQETQYF
TRBV27	-	few	15	TRBJ1-4	TGTGCCAGCAGTTTATATGTCAAAACGGGGGAAAAACTGTTTTTT	CASSLYVKTGEKLFF
TRBV5-1	-	many	13	TRBJ2-1	TGCGCCAGCAGCTCAATGACCCTTGGCGAGCAGTTCTTC	CASSSMTLGEQFF
TRBV25-1	-	once	14	TRBJ2-2	TGTGCCAGCAGTGTGGACAGCAACACCGGGGAGCTGTTTTTT	CASSVDSNTGELFF
TRBV30	-	-	12	TRBJ1-1	TGTGCCTGGAGCGAAACCACTACCCAAGGCTTCTTT	CAWSETTTQGFF
TRBV27	-	-	13	TRBJ2-7	TGTGCCAGCAGTTTTCGTCCCAGCTACGAGCAGTACTTC	CASSFRPSYEQYF
TRBV7-2	TRBD1	-	13	TRBJ2-2	TGTGCCAGCAGCTTCTCACAGGGGGGGGAGCTGTTTTTT	CASSFSQGGELFF
TRBV6-6	-	-	14	TRBJ2-7	TGTGCCAGCATCTCAGGGACTGGATTCTACGAGCAGTACTTC	CASISGTGFYEQYF
TRBV7-9	TRBD2	few	15	TRBJ2-2	TGTGCCAGCAGCTTAGGTAGCGGGACGGTCGGGGAGCTGTTTTTT	CASSLGSGTVGELFF
TRBV5-1	TRBD2	-	17	TRBJ2-6	TGCGCCAGCAGCTTCCTCGCGGCGGGGGCTGGGGCCAACGTCCTGACTTTC	CASSFLAAGAGANVLTF
TRBV6-1	-	-	14	TRBJ1-2	TGTGCCAGCAGTGAATTTGACAGCCGGAGGGGCTACACCTTC	CASSEFDSRRGYTF
TRBV30	-	-	12	TRBJ2-7	TGTGCCTGGAGTGTACGGGCCGGCCAGCAGTACTTC	CAWSVRAGQQYF
TRBV15	-	once	13	TRBJ1-5	TGTGCCACCAGCAGAGAGGCCAATCAGCCCCAGCATTTT	CATSREANQPQHF
TRBV7-2	-	once	16	TRBJ1-5	TGTGCCAGCAGCTTAGTATCTGGGGTGAGCAATCAGCCCCAGCATTTT	CASSLVSGVSNQPQHF
TRBV5-4	TRBD2	-	16	TRBJ2-3	TGTGCCAGCAGCCCAGGACTAGCGGCCTCCACAGATACGCAGTATTTT	CASSPGLAASTDTQYF
TRBV6-5	TRBD1	-	15	TRBJ2-1	TGTGCCAGCAGGTCTCCGGGACAGGTCTACAATGAGCAGTTCTTC	CASRSPGQVYNEQFF
TRBV11-2	-	-	11	TRBJ2-5	TGTGCCAGCAGCCTAAGGGAGACCCAGTACTTC	CASSLRETQYF
TRBV10-3	TRBD2	-	16	TRBJ2-5	TGTGCCATCACCCCATTGCCTAGCGGGAGGGCCGGTGAGCAGTACTTC	CAITPLPSGRAGEQYF
TRBV4-3	-	-	17	TRBJ1-4	TGCGCCAGCAGCCAAGATCTAACCCCATGGCTTAATGAAAAACTGTTTTTT	CASSQDLTPWLNEKLFF
TRBV19	TRBD2	once	16	TRBJ2-1	TGTGCCAGTAGTCCCCTAGCGGGGGCATCCTACAATGAGCAGTTCTTC	CASSPLAGASYNEQFF
TRBV10-3	-	-	12	TRBJ2-7	TGTGCCAGCAGCCCAGACTCCTACGAGCAGTACTTC	CASSPDSYEQYF
TRBV6-1	-	-	15	TRBJ1-5	TGTGCCAGCAGTGTACCGACAGGCTATTATCAGCCCCAGCATTTT	CASSVPTGYYQPQHF
TRBV27	-	few	17	TRBJ2-4	TGTGCCAGCAGTTCAGCCCCCGGGTCCAGAATTAAAAACATTCAGTACTTC	CASSSAPGSRIKNIQYF
TRBV7-6	-	many	16	TRBJ1-2	TGTGCCAGCAGCCCCTTGGACCGCGACCGATTCTATGGCTACACCTTC	CASSPLDRDRFYGYTF
TRBV28	TRBD2	-	14	TRBJ2-2	TGTGCCAGCAAGCTAGCGGGAAACACCGGGGAGCTGTTTTTT	CASKLAGNTGELFF
TRBV27	TRBD2	-	15	TRBJ2-5	TGTGCCAGCAGTTTATCCCCGACTAGCTGGGAGACCCAGTACTTC	CASSLSPTSWETQYF
TRBV18	-	-	13	TRBJ2-3	TGTGCCAGCTCACCACCGAGCGTTGATACGCAGTATTTT	CASSPPSVDTQYF
TRBV25-1	-	-	14	TRBJ1-2	TGTGCCAGCAGTGCTAGGGGGGGAAGCTATGGCAACACCTTC	CASSARGGSYGNTF
TRBV4-2	TRBD2	-	18	TRBJ2-3	TGTGCCAGCAGCCAATGGGTCGCGGAAGCGGGAGGGGGAGATACGCAGTATTTT	CASSQWVAEAGGGDTQYF
TRBV6-5	-	-	13	TRBJ1-5	TGTGCCAGCAGTTACGGCCAGGCCCAGCCCCAGCATTTT	CASSYGQAQPQHF
TRBV19	-	-	13	TRBJ1-1	TGTGCCAGTACCGAACACCAGAACACTGAAGCTTTCTTT	CASTEHQNTEAFF
TRBV7-2	-	-	14	TRBJ1-2	TGTGCCAGCAGCTTATCAGCCTTTAACTATGGCTACACCTTC	CASSLSAFNYGYTF
TRBV7-2	TRBD1	-	16	TRBJ2-3	TGTGCCAGCAGCCTCGGACAGGGGGCCGGAGTAGATACGCAGTATTTT	CASSLGQGAGVDTQYF
TRBV9	TRBD2	-	13	TRBJ2-7	TGTGCCAGCAGCCCCCGGGACTATAACGAGCAGTACTTC	CASSPRDYNEQYF
TRBV4-1	-	-	14	TRBJ2-1	TGCGCCAGCAGCATTAACCTCATGTACAATGAGCAGTTCTTC	CASSINLMYNEQFF
TRBV9	-	-	15	TRBJ1-2	TGTGCCAGCAGCGCAGGGTCCGAGAGGGTAGGCGGCTACACCTTC	CASSAGSERVGGYTF
TRBV18	TRBD1	few	12	TRBJ2-7	TGTGCCAGTGCACAGGGGAGCTACGAGCAGTACTTC	CASAQGSYEQYF
TRBV7-9	TRBD1	-	14	TRBJ1-5	TGTGCCAGCAGTTCGGACAGGGGGCCTCAGCCCCAGCATTTT	CASSSDRGPQPQHF
TRBV28	TRBD1	-	14	TRBJ1-4	TGTGCCAGCAGTAACAGGGGCACTAATGAAAAACTGTTTTTT	CASSNRGTNEKLFF
TRBV19	TRBD1	many	16	TRBJ2-7	TGTGCCAGTAGACCCGGGACAGGGGAAGGGTCCTACGAGCAGTACTTC	CASRPGTGEGSYEQYF
TRBV30	TRBD1	-	16	TRBJ1-3	TGTGCTTACGGGACAGGGGGTGCCCTCTCTGGAAACACCATATATTTT	CAYGTGGALSGNTIYF
TRBV5-1	TRBD1	once	15	TRBJ1-4	TGCGCCAGCAGCTTGGGACAGGGGTTTAGGGAAAAACTGTTTTTT	CASSLGQGFREKLFF
TRBV7-9	TRBD2	-	16	TRBJ2-1	TGTGCCAGCAGCTTAACGGGGCCTAGCGGGAGGAATGAGCAGTTCTTC	CASSLTGPSGRNEQFF
TRBV11-2	TRBD1	once	15	TRBJ2-3	TGTGCCAGCAGCTCGGGACAGGGGAACACAGATACGCAGTATTTT	CASSSGQGNTDTQYF
TRBV5-1	-	-	15	TRBJ2-5	TGCGCCAGCAATACCCTGTCAGGGACCCAAGAGACCCAGTACTTC	CASNTLSGTQETQYF
TRBV4-3	TRBD1	-	15	TRBJ1-2	TGCGCCAGCAGCCAACTCCTGACAGGGGTTGATGGCTACACCTTC	CASSQLLTGVDGYTF
TRBV5-1	TRBD2	-	16	TRBJ2-1	TGCGCCAGCAGCTTGTTTGGCGGGAGGGAGTACAATGAGCAGTTCTTC	CASSLFGGREYNEQFF